The rows below give T cell receptor beta chains drawn from one sample of a study of patients and donors after allogeneic stem cell transplantation. TCRdb analysed the RT-PCR reads with MiXCR anew, one entry per CDR3 protein. The sample includes roughly 140,000 distinct CDR3 sequences, about two fifths of them seen just once. The specimen sequenced was blood, either unsorted or a sorted T cell fraction (not recorded which). Receptors were obtained from a human donor who was either an allogeneic HSCT recipient or a stem cell or donor lymphocyte infusion donor (not recorded which). It is not recorded whose cells these are; they may come from a transplant donor. The CDR3 runs from the conserved cysteine through the conserved F or W. D genes are given only for firm matches. Expanded clones are given a class, and other clones once, few, many or no size at all.

d_call: TRBD2; clone_size: -; v_call: TRBV6-2/TRBV6-3; j_call: TRBJ2-1; cdr3_nt: TGTGCCAGCAGTTACTCGACAGCGGGGGGGTCCTATGAGCAGTTCTTC; cdr3_aa: CASSYSTAGGSYEQFF
d_call: -; clone_size: -; v_call: TRBV25-1; j_call: TRBJ2-7; cdr3_nt: TGTGCCAGCAGTGAATACGGCAAGTTCTCCTACGAGCAGTACTTC; cdr3_aa: CASSEYGKFSYEQYF
d_call: -; clone_size: -; v_call: TRBV21-1; j_call: TRBJ1-4; cdr3_nt: TGTGCCAGCAGCCAAGGACAGGGGGGAGGTGAAAAACTGTTTTTT; cdr3_aa: CASSQGQGGGEKLFF
d_call: -; clone_size: once; v_call: TRBV12-3/TRBV12-4; j_call: TRBJ2-1; cdr3_nt: TGTGCCAGCAGACCCGGGCCCGGCGGGCAGTTCTTC; cdr3_aa: CASRPGPGGQFF
d_call: -; clone_size: -; v_call: TRBV20-1; j_call: TRBJ1-1; cdr3_nt: TGCAGTGCTAGAGATAGGGGGTCGACTGAAGCTTTCTTT; cdr3_aa: CSARDRGSTEAFF
d_call: -; clone_size: -; v_call: TRBV12-3/TRBV12-4; j_call: TRBJ1-4; cdr3_nt: TGTGCCAGCAGTTTAGCGGTGACAGTTCCTAATGAAAAACTGTTTTTT; cdr3_aa: CASSLAVTVPNEKLFF
d_call: -; clone_size: few; v_call: TRBV6-2/TRBV6-3; j_call: TRBJ1-1; cdr3_nt: TGTGCCAGCAGTTGGAGGGACTCTCTGGGCACTGAAGCTTTCTTT; cdr3_aa: CASSWRDSLGTEAFF
d_call: -; clone_size: -; v_call: TRBV28; j_call: TRBJ2-5; cdr3_nt: TGTGCCAGCAGTTCGGGGACCCAGTACTTC; cdr3_aa: CASSSGTQYF
d_call: -; clone_size: -; v_call: TRBV7-2; j_call: TRBJ1-2; cdr3_nt: TGTGCCAGCAGCAAGGGCCCTCCGGGGAAAGCCTATGGCTACACCTTC; cdr3_aa: CASSKGPPGKAYGYTF
d_call: TRBD1; clone_size: -; v_call: TRBV12-3/TRBV12-4; j_call: TRBJ1-2; cdr3_nt: TGTGCCAGCAGGGCGATGGACAGGGGGACTGGCTACACCTTC; cdr3_aa: CASRAMDRGTGYTF
d_call: TRBD1; clone_size: few; v_call: TRBV20-1; j_call: TRBJ2-3; cdr3_nt: TGCAGTGCTAGTCCCGGGACAGGGGTGCAGTATTTT; cdr3_aa: CSASPGTGVQYF
d_call: TRBD2; clone_size: -; v_call: TRBV2; j_call: TRBJ2-3; cdr3_nt: TGTGCCAACCTACATGCCCGGGGGGGTACAGATACGCAGTATTTT; cdr3_aa: CANLHARGGTDTQYF
d_call: -; clone_size: -; v_call: TRBV20-1; j_call: TRBJ2-5; cdr3_nt: TGCAGTGCTGGTGGAGGGAGTGAGACCCAGTACTTC; cdr3_aa: CSAGGGSETQYF
d_call: TRBD1; clone_size: once; v_call: TRBV6-5; j_call: TRBJ1-2; cdr3_nt: TGTGCCAGCAGTTACGGACAGGGGGCTGACTATGGCTACACCTTC; cdr3_aa: CASSYGQGADYGYTF
d_call: -; clone_size: -; v_call: TRBV4-2; j_call: TRBJ2-7; cdr3_nt: TGTGCCAGCAGCCAAGATAGCGAGCAGTACTTC; cdr3_aa: CASSQDSEQYF
d_call: -; clone_size: few; v_call: TRBV20-1; j_call: TRBJ1-2; cdr3_nt: TGCAGTGCTAGAGATTTCAGGGAGGGATATGGCTACACCTTC; cdr3_aa: CSARDFREGYGYTF
d_call: TRBD2; clone_size: -; v_call: TRBV28; j_call: TRBJ2-1; cdr3_nt: TGTGCCAGCAATCCCGTAGCGGGGGGCCGAGGTGAGCAGTTCTTC; cdr3_aa: CASNPVAGGRGEQFF
d_call: -; clone_size: -; v_call: TRBV6-5; j_call: TRBJ1-5; cdr3_nt: TGTGCCAGCAGGCACAGTGATCAGCCCCAGCATTTT; cdr3_aa: CASRHSDQPQHF
d_call: -; clone_size: -; v_call: TRBV12-3/TRBV12-4; j_call: TRBJ2-3; cdr3_nt: TGTGCCAGCATCGCACTGCCTTTCGGAGATACGCAGTATTTT; cdr3_aa: CASIALPFGDTQYF
d_call: -; clone_size: -; v_call: TRBV5-6; j_call: TRBJ2-7; cdr3_nt: TGTGCCAGCAGCTTAGGGGTCGGCGGAGCCTACGAGCAGTACTTC; cdr3_aa: CASSLGVGGAYEQYF
d_call: -; clone_size: -; v_call: TRBV15; j_call: TRBJ1-5; cdr3_nt: TGTGCCACCAGCAGGACCAAGGGGGGCAATCAGCCCCAGCATTTT; cdr3_aa: CATSRTKGGNQPQHF
d_call: -; clone_size: -; v_call: TRBV4-3; j_call: TRBJ1-2; cdr3_nt: TGCGCCAGCAGCCAAGATAACAGCTATGGCTACACCTTC; cdr3_aa: CASSQDNSYGYTF
d_call: TRBD1; clone_size: -; v_call: TRBV28; j_call: TRBJ2-3; cdr3_nt: TGTGCCAGCAGTTTAACAGGGGGCGGGGATACGCAGTATTTT; cdr3_aa: CASSLTGGGDTQYF
d_call: -; clone_size: -; v_call: TRBV5-6; j_call: TRBJ2-1; cdr3_nt: TGTGCCAGCAGCTTGCTTGGGTATTCGGGCAATGAGCAGTTCTTC; cdr3_aa: CASSLLGYSGNEQFF
d_call: -; clone_size: few; v_call: TRBV5-1; j_call: TRBJ1-4; cdr3_nt: TGCGCCAGCAGCTTGGGTACACGAGCAACTAATGAAAAACTGTTTTTT; cdr3_aa: CASSLGTRATNEKLFF
d_call: -; clone_size: few; v_call: TRBV6-9; j_call: TRBJ1-2; cdr3_nt: TGTGCCAGCAGTTATAGGGCGACAAATGAAAACTATGGCTACACCTTC; cdr3_aa: CASSYRATNENYGYTF
d_call: TRBD2; clone_size: -; v_call: TRBV27; j_call: TRBJ2-7; cdr3_nt: TGTGCCAGCAGTTTATCTAGCGGGGGAATAGAGCAGTACTTC; cdr3_aa: CASSLSSGGIEQYF
d_call: -; clone_size: -; v_call: TRBV29-1; j_call: TRBJ1-2; cdr3_nt: TGCAGCGTTGGACTCAATGGCTACACCTTC; cdr3_aa: CSVGLNGYTF
d_call: -; clone_size: -; v_call: TRBV20-1; j_call: TRBJ1-5; cdr3_nt: TGCAGTGCTACGGGGGCCCTCAAGCCCAATCAGCCCCAGCATTTT; cdr3_aa: CSATGALKPNQPQHF
d_call: TRBD1; clone_size: -; v_call: TRBV7-2; j_call: TRBJ1-6; cdr3_nt: TGTGCCAGCAGCTTAGGGACGACAGGGATTTATTCACCCCTCCACTTT; cdr3_aa: CASSLGTTGIYSPLHF
d_call: TRBD2; clone_size: few; v_call: TRBV12-3/TRBV12-4; j_call: TRBJ2-2; cdr3_nt: TGTGCCAGCAGCCTACGTCCTAGCGGGGGACTGAACACCGGGGAGCTGTTTTTT; cdr3_aa: CASSLRPSGGLNTGELFF
d_call: -; clone_size: once; v_call: TRBV6-5; j_call: TRBJ2-2; cdr3_nt: TGTGCCAGCAGTCCCCGGGGGTTCTTGTCCGGGGAGCTGTTTTTT; cdr3_aa: CASSPRGFLSGELFF
d_call: TRBD1; clone_size: few; v_call: TRBV6-2/TRBV6-3; j_call: TRBJ2-2; cdr3_nt: TGTGCCAGCAGCTACAGGGGGGAGACCGGGGAGCTGTTTTTT; cdr3_aa: CASSYRGETGELFF
d_call: -; clone_size: -; v_call: TRBV29-1; j_call: TRBJ1-2; cdr3_nt: TGCAGCGTTGGACAGGTGTTAAACTATGGCTACACCTTC; cdr3_aa: CSVGQVLNYGYTF
d_call: TRBD1; clone_size: -; v_call: TRBV12-3/TRBV12-4; j_call: TRBJ1-6; cdr3_nt: TGTGCCAGCAGGCGCAGGACAGGCACTGGGGATTCACCCCTCCACTTT; cdr3_aa: CASRRRTGTGDSPLHF
d_call: -; clone_size: few; v_call: TRBV5-1; j_call: TRBJ1-1; cdr3_nt: TGCGCCAGCAGCTTGGGACACCCCTTGGGCACTGAAGCTTTCTTT; cdr3_aa: CASSLGHPLGTEAFF
d_call: -; clone_size: -; v_call: TRBV3-1; j_call: TRBJ1-1; cdr3_nt: TGTGCCAGCAGTCTCCCGTGGGGTGAAGCTTTCTTT; cdr3_aa: CASSLPWGEAFF
d_call: -; clone_size: few; v_call: TRBV5-1; j_call: TRBJ1-4; cdr3_nt: TGCGCCAGCAGCTTGAATGCGGCGGGTAATGAAAAACTGTTTTTT; cdr3_aa: CASSLNAAGNEKLFF
d_call: -; clone_size: -; v_call: TRBV7-2; j_call: TRBJ2-3; cdr3_nt: TGTGCCAGCAGAGACCCCACAGATACGCAGTATTTT; cdr3_aa: CASRDPTDTQYF
d_call: TRBD2; clone_size: -; v_call: TRBV6-5; j_call: TRBJ2-5; cdr3_nt: TGTGCCACAGCAATTTTTAGCGGGGACCAAGAGACCCAGTACTTC; cdr3_aa: CATAIFSGDQETQYF